This T cell receptor beta chain was sequenced for a study of CXCR3 chemokines and chemotherapy response in bladder cancer. TCRdb reanalysed the PCR reads using MiXCR and keeps one entry per CDR3 protein. In the table there are 3,000 to 3,500 distinct CDR3 sequences, approximately 15% of which are singletons. Trimming removed 1 base from V and 0 bases from J, with 12 bases in between. The CDR3 is made up of 16 amino acids. Germline V gene data show CDR1 as LNHDA and CDR2 as SQIVND (reference sequence). This TCR came from a human donor with bladder cancer that did not respond to neoadjuvant chemotherapy. The gene calls are TRBV19 and TRBJ1-2, with D possibly matching TRBD1 (6 bases). This specimen was taken from a patient whose treatment included neoadjuvant chemotherapy. The CDR3 DNA sequence: TGTGCCAGTAGTATAGGCCCAGGGGAAGCTAACTATGGCTACACCTTC. Translation gives CASSIGPGEANYGYTF. The variable domain in full, completed from reference TRBV19 and TRBJ1-2, reads DGGITQSPKYLFRKEGQNVTLSCEQNLNHDAMYWYRQDPGQGLRLIYYSQIVNDFQKGDIAEGYSVSREKKESFPLTVTSAQKNPTAFYLCASSIGPGEANYGYTFGSGTRLTVV.